Listed here is a single T cell receptor (beta chain). TCRdb re-called the RACE reads with MiXCR, one entry per CDR3 protein. The table has about 120,000 distinct CDR3 sequences, around 13% seen once. Time point meaning: patch test 1, 2 weeks after DPC sensitization. Sample treatment: therapeutic diphenylcyclopropenone sensitization with weekly scalp DPC. The germline V and J ends were trimmed by 2 bases and 8 bases, with 1 base remaining between them. Per the germline V gene, CDR1 is SEHNR and CDR2 is FQNEAQ (reference sequence). The CDR3 extends over 10 amino acids. This sample is part of a study of human T cells and chemical hapten exposure.

The V call is TRBV7-9, the J call TRBJ2-1; D gene ambiguous. This clonotype was sampled from a young man with alopecia areata. Some clones in this sample may be carry-over from other donors' samples. The sample was whole blood, taken in connection with sensitization to the hapten diphenylcyclopropenone (DPC). CDR3 DNA sequence: TGTGCCAGCAGCTTATATGAGCAGTTCTTC. Its protein is CASSLYEQFF.